This T cell receptor beta chain was documented in a study of OX40 agonist ivuxolimab in advanced cancers. Regarding the study as a whole: Among the lowest levels of clonal expansion were found in partial responders at 0.1-3.0 mg/kg.

Produced via immunoSEQ multiplex PCR; TCRdb's table is partial and in-frame only. This table has around 67,000 clones, nearly 90% appearing once. About this clone: Its antigen is currently unknown.

J was trimmed by 7 bases and V by 5 bases; bases with no gene match: 7. The V gene's germline CDR1 is SGHVS and CDR2 FQNEAQ. This CDR3 has 15 amino acids. The chain joins TRBV7-8 to TRBJ1-6, with 8 positions matching TRBD1. The sequencing used CD4+ or CD8+ T cells sorted from blood, collected in a trial of the OX40 agonist ivuxolimab. The TCR originated in an adult with an advanced solid tumor such as melanoma, head and neck, liver or kidney cancer. The CDR3 sequence: CASSLRTGSNSPLHF. The CDR3 region has the DNA TGTGCCAGCAGCCTAAGGACAGGGAGCAATTCACCCCTCCACTTT.